The clone carrying this T cell receptor beta chain appeared a few times. Antigen unknown. Time point meaning: patch test 2, 6 weeks after DPC sensitization. Noted treatment: therapeutic diphenylcyclopropenone sensitization with weekly scalp DPC. Each CDR3 protein is one row after TCRdb ran MiXCR on the RACE reads. Among some 88,000 distinct CDR3 sequences listed, approximately 9.9% were seen once. The sample is drawn from a study of human T cells and chemical hapten exposure. At the level of the study: Patch testing placed 0.01% DPC on the upper back, with readings at 6 days. Chiefly female patients presented with alopecia areata, totalis or universalis. Overall study findings and caveats: After DPC sensitization, TCRs above 1 in 1000 frequency showed no change. A positive correlation with patch test score was found for PT1 expanded TCR counts.

Deletions cut 4 bases from V and 0 bases from J, with 7 bases between. The CDR3 consists of 13 residues. From germline, CDR1 is SQVTM and CDR2 ANQGSEA. The chain combines TRBV29-1 with TRBJ2-1, with D uncertain. Sequenced material: whole blood, taken in connection with sensitization to the hapten diphenylcyclopropenone (DPC). The sequence was collected from a man between 35 and 55 years old with alopecia areata. Some clones in this sample may be carry-over from other donors' samples. In DNA form, the CDR3 reads TGCAGCGTTGTAGGGAACTCCTACAATGAGCAGTTCTTC. Amino acids: CSVVGNSYNEQFF.